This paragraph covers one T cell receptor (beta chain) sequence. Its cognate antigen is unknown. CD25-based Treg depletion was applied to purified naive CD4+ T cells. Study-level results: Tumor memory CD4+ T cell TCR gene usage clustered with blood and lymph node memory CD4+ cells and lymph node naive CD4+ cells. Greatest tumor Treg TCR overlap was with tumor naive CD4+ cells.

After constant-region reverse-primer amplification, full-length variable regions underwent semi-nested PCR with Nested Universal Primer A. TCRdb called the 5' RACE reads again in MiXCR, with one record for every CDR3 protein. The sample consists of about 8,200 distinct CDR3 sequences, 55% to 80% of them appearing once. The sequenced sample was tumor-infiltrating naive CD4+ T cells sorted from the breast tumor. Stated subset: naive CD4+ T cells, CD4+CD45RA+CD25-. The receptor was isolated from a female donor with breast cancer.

CDR3 coding DNA: TGTGCCAGTAGTAGGGGCAGAGTAAACACCGGGGAGCTGTTTTTT. It specifies CASSRGRVNTGELFF. This chain connects TRBV19 to TRBJ2-2; the D gene is possibly TRBD1 (5 bases). Germline values: CDR1 LNHDA, CDR2 SQIVND (reference sequence). The germline V and J ends were trimmed by 4 bases and 2 bases, with 11 bases remaining between them. This CDR3 region has 15 residues.